There are many counts of the clone carrying this T cell receptor (beta chain). Its antigen remains unknown. Authors' methods: A distant-metastasis classifier for papillary thyroid cancer was built using CDR3 differences across clinicopathological groups. TCRdb ran MiXCR on the PCR reads. It is TCRdb's table, rather than the study itself, that gives the V and J calls and clone size. The sample lists 30,000 to 40,000 clones, about a fifth occurring once. The data stem from a study of metastatic and nonmetastatic thyroid tumors. Study in general: Comparative analysis of repertoires was undertaken across blood and tumor or nodule tissue obtained from malignant and benign thyroid patients.

Findings of the study overall: The reported finding was significantly higher TCR beta diversity in malignant thyroid tumors relative to benign nodules, in blood and tumor.

Before thyroid surgery, none of the patients had received any treatment. The sequenced sample consisted of tumor tissue. This TCR came from a male donor with papillary thyroid cancer or a benign thyroid nodule (not recorded which). Some clones in this sample may be carry-over from other donors' samples.

The CDR3 DNA sequence: TGCGCCAGCGGGGGTGGGACAGCTAATGAAAAACTGTTTTTT. Amino acids: CASGGGTANEKLFF. V gene TRBV5-1 combines with J gene TRBJ1-4, with 7 bases lining up with TRBD1. The CDR3 totals 14 residues. Germline V gene sequence: CDR1 SGHRS, CDR2 YFSETQ. J lost 3 bases, V lost 7 bases, and 6 bases had no gene match. The full variable domain, completed using reference TRBV5-1 and TRBJ1-4, is KAGVTQTPRYLIKTRGQQVTLSCSPISGHRSVSWYQQTPGQGLQFLFEYFSETQRNKGNFPGRFSGRQFSNSRSEMNVSTLELGDSALYLCASGGGTANEKLFFGSGTQLSVL.